The rows below give T cell receptor beta chains drawn from one sample of a study of OX40 agonist ivuxolimab in advanced cancers. Data came from immunoSEQ multiplex PCR; TCRdb stores just in-frame clones and leaves some out. The table includes 75,000 to 100,000 clones, 70% to 85% detected once. Sample: CD4+ or CD8+ T cells sorted from blood, taken in a trial of the OX40 agonist ivuxolimab. The receptor set was obtained from an adult with an advanced solid tumor such as melanoma, head and neck, liver or kidney cancer. The CDR3 runs from the conserved cysteine through the conserved F or W. The order of the fields is clone size, V gene, D gene, J gene, CDR3 protein, CDR3 DNA. The D gene is left open where the match is weak. The size entry is marked missing in some rows and otherwise reads once, few, many or a size class.

clone_size: -
v_call: TRBV5-1
d_call: -
j_call: TRBJ2-2
cdr3_aa: CASSLEEGAYTGELFF
cdr3_nt: TGCGCCAGCAGCTTGGAGGAGGGGGCTTACACCGGGGAGCTGTTTTTT

clone_size: -
v_call: TRBV9
d_call: TRBD2
j_call: TRBJ2-3
cdr3_aa: CASSASPGGQGETDTQYF
cdr3_nt: TGTGCCAGCAGCGCCTCCCCGGGGGGGCAGGGCGAAACAGATACGCAGTATTTT

clone_size: once
v_call: TRBV9
d_call: -
j_call: TRBJ2-1
cdr3_aa: CASSFSGTQLLNEQFF
cdr3_nt: TGTGCCAGCAGCTTCTCCGGGACACAACTTCTCAATGAGCAGTTCTTC

clone_size: few
v_call: TRBV5-1
d_call: TRBD1
j_call: TRBJ1-2
cdr3_aa: CASSPQGANYGYTF
cdr3_nt: TGCGCCAGCAGCCCACAGGGGGCTAACTATGGCTACACCTTC

clone_size: -
v_call: TRBV7-2
d_call: -
j_call: TRBJ1-3
cdr3_aa: CASRPLGDGNTIYF
cdr3_nt: TGTGCCAGCAGACCGTTGGGGGATGGAAACACCATATATTTT

clone_size: once
v_call: TRBV7-3
d_call: -
j_call: TRBJ2-2
cdr3_aa: CASSPTNTGELFF
cdr3_nt: TGTGCCAGCAGCCCCACGAACACCGGGGAGCTGTTTTTT

clone_size: once
v_call: TRBV2
d_call: -
j_call: TRBJ2-2
cdr3_aa: CASRGLLGELFF
cdr3_nt: TGTGCCAGCAGGGGACTTCTCGGGGAGCTGTTTTTT

clone_size: once
v_call: TRBV7-2
d_call: -
j_call: TRBJ2-1
cdr3_aa: CASSFPSNHEQFF
cdr3_nt: TGTGCCAGCAGCTTTCCCTCCAACCATGAGCAGTTCTTC

clone_size: -
v_call: TRBV29-1
d_call: TRBD1
j_call: TRBJ2-7
cdr3_aa: CSVETGQGAFYEQYF
cdr3_nt: TGCAGCGTTGAAACGGGACAGGGGGCTTTCTACGAGCAGTACTTC

clone_size: once
v_call: TRBV12-5
d_call: TRBD1
j_call: TRBJ2-1
cdr3_aa: CASGLVQGYEQFF
cdr3_nt: TGTGCTAGTGGTTTGGTACAGGGGTATGAGCAGTTCTTC

clone_size: -
v_call: TRBV11-2
d_call: -
j_call: TRBJ2-5
cdr3_aa: CASSFGGRGETQYF
cdr3_nt: TGTGCCAGCAGCTTTGGGGGCCGGGGGGAGACCCAGTACTTC

clone_size: -
v_call: TRBV7-6
d_call: -
j_call: TRBJ1-1
cdr3_aa: CASSLAGTLGTEAFF
cdr3_nt: TGTGCCAGCAGCTTAGCGGGGACATTGGGTACTGAAGCTTTCTTT

clone_size: -
v_call: TRBV6-5
d_call: -
j_call: TRBJ1-4
cdr3_aa: CASSYSTGAGEKLFF
cdr3_nt: TGTGCCAGCAGTTACTCGACGGGGGCGGGGGAAAAACTGTTTTTT

clone_size: once
v_call: TRBV6-1
d_call: -
j_call: TRBJ2-3
cdr3_aa: CASSDWGTDTQYF
cdr3_nt: TGTGCCAGCAGTGATTGGGGGACAGATACGCAGTATTTT

clone_size: few
v_call: TRBV4-2
d_call: -
j_call: TRBJ1-1
cdr3_aa: CASSQEELIPNTEAFF
cdr3_nt: TGTGCCAGCAGCCAAGAAGAATTGATTCCTAACACTGAAGCTTTCTTT

clone_size: -
v_call: TRBV7-3
d_call: TRBD2
j_call: TRBJ2-3
cdr3_aa: CASSLNSGGARDTQYF
cdr3_nt: TGTGCCAGCAGCTTAAATTCGGGAGGGGCTAGAGATACGCAGTATTTT

clone_size: -
v_call: TRBV5-1
d_call: -
j_call: TRBJ2-7
cdr3_aa: CASSSDATYEQYF
cdr3_nt: TGCGCCAGCAGTTCGGACGCTACCTACGAGCAGTACTTC

clone_size: -
v_call: TRBV19
d_call: -
j_call: TRBJ1-1
cdr3_aa: CASSIDLGVNTEAFF
cdr3_nt: TGTGCCAGTAGTATAGATTTAGGGGTGAACACTGAAGCTTTCTTT

clone_size: -
v_call: TRBV9
d_call: TRBD2
j_call: TRBJ2-1
cdr3_aa: CASSVEVGGTSGRRIYEQFF
cdr3_nt: TGTGCCAGCAGCGTAGAGGTGGGGGGGACTAGCGGGAGACGGATCTATGAGCAGTTCTTC

clone_size: -
v_call: TRBV27
d_call: TRBD2
j_call: TRBJ2-1
cdr3_aa: CASTYGGGPTTYNEQFF
cdr3_nt: TGTGCCAGCACCTATGGGGGGGGACCTACTACCTACAATGAGCAGTTCTTC

clone_size: -
v_call: TRBV6-1
d_call: -
j_call: TRBJ2-2
cdr3_aa: CASSRIGELFF
cdr3_nt: TGTGCCAGCAGCAGAATCGGGGAGCTGTTTTTT

clone_size: -
v_call: TRBV6-6
d_call: -
j_call: TRBJ1-4
cdr3_aa: CASQPGAGEKLFF
cdr3_nt: TGTGCCAGCCAGCCGGGGGCGGGTGAAAAACTGTTTTTT

clone_size: -
v_call: TRBV5-1
d_call: TRBD1
j_call: TRBJ1-1
cdr3_aa: CASYDFDTWTGGATEAFF
cdr3_nt: TGCGCCAGCTACGACTTCGACACCTGGACAGGGGGGGCCACTGAAGCTTTCTTT

clone_size: once
v_call: TRBV12-5
d_call: -
j_call: TRBJ1-1
cdr3_aa: CASGFNPRVVNTEAFF
cdr3_nt: TGTGCTAGTGGTTTCAACCCCAGGGTCGTGAACACTGAAGCTTTCTTT

clone_size: -
v_call: TRBV11-2
d_call: -
j_call: TRBJ2-3
cdr3_aa: CASSLERTSTDTQYF
cdr3_nt: TGTGCCAGCAGCTTAGAGCGGACTAGCACAGATACGCAGTATTTT

clone_size: -
v_call: TRBV2
d_call: -
j_call: TRBJ2-3
cdr3_aa: CASASSSVFTDTQYF
cdr3_nt: TGTGCCAGCGCCAGTTCTAGCGTGTTCACAGATACGCAGTATTTT

clone_size: few
v_call: TRBV5-6
d_call: TRBD1
j_call: TRBJ1-5
cdr3_aa: CASSKTGVHQPQHF
cdr3_nt: TGTGCCAGCAGCAAGACAGGGGTCCATCAGCCCCAGCATTTT

clone_size: once
v_call: TRBV10-3
d_call: TRBD2
j_call: TRBJ2-7
cdr3_aa: CATSSGPSYEQYF
cdr3_nt: TGTGCCACCTCTAGCGGGCCTTCCTACGAGCAGTACTTC

clone_size: -
v_call: TRBV2
d_call: -
j_call: TRBJ2-3
cdr3_aa: CASSEVGSSTQYF
cdr3_nt: TGTGCCAGCAGTGAAGTGGGGTCGAGTACGCAGTATTTT

clone_size: -
v_call: TRBV7-3
d_call: TRBD2
j_call: TRBJ2-2
cdr3_aa: CASSSAGGSPTGELFF
cdr3_nt: TGTGCCAGCAGCTCAGCGGGGGGATCTCCCACCGGGGAGCTGTTTTTT

clone_size: -
v_call: TRBV19
d_call: -
j_call: TRBJ1-3
cdr3_aa: CASRVSYLSGNTIYF
cdr3_nt: TGTGCCTCTCGCGTTAGTTACCTCTCTGGAAACACCATATATTTT

clone_size: once
v_call: TRBV5-4
d_call: -
j_call: TRBJ2-2
cdr3_aa: CASSSDSPGELFF
cdr3_nt: TGTGCCAGCAGCTCGGACAGCCCCGGGGAGCTGTTTTTT

clone_size: few
v_call: TRBV7-8
d_call: -
j_call: TRBJ1-5
cdr3_aa: CASSPQGVPNQPQHF
cdr3_nt: TGTGCCAGCAGCCCCCAGGGCGTGCCCAATCAGCCCCAGCATTTT

clone_size: -
v_call: TRBV5-6
d_call: TRBD2
j_call: TRBJ2-2
cdr3_aa: CASSSSGRITGELFF
cdr3_nt: TGTGCCAGCAGTTCTAGCGGGAGGATCACCGGGGAGCTGTTTTTT

clone_size: -
v_call: TRBV7-8
d_call: TRBD1
j_call: TRBJ1-1
cdr3_aa: CASSLAQGAASEAFF
cdr3_nt: TGTGCCAGCAGCTTAGCACAGGGGGCCGCCTCTGAAGCTTTCTTT

clone_size: once
v_call: TRBV19
d_call: -
j_call: TRBJ1-3
cdr3_aa: CASSINPSSGNTIYF
cdr3_nt: TGTGCCAGTAGTATTAACCCGAGCTCTGGAAACACCATATATTTT

clone_size: once
v_call: TRBV2
d_call: TRBD1
j_call: TRBJ1-5
cdr3_aa: CASSNQGDQPQHF
cdr3_nt: TGTGCCAGCAGCAATCAGGGGGACCAGCCCCAGCATTTT

clone_size: -
v_call: TRBV7-2
d_call: -
j_call: TRBJ2-2
cdr3_aa: CASSLHLLRANTGELFF
cdr3_nt: TGTGCCAGCAGCCTCCACCTATTGAGAGCGAACACCGGGGAGCTGTTTTTT

clone_size: -
v_call: TRBV2
d_call: -
j_call: TRBJ2-1
cdr3_aa: CASTGRKGRNNEQFF
cdr3_nt: TGTGCCAGCACGGGGCGTAAGGGGAGGAACAATGAGCAGTTCTTC

clone_size: once
v_call: TRBV4-3
d_call: -
j_call: TRBJ1-1
cdr3_aa: CASSLTNSNTEAFF
cdr3_nt: TGCGCCAGCAGCCTGACAAACTCGAACACTGAAGCTTTCTTT

clone_size: -
v_call: TRBV7-2
d_call: -
j_call: TRBJ1-4
cdr3_aa: CASSQGLRSEKLFF
cdr3_nt: TGTGCCAGCAGCCAGGGGCTGCGTAGTGAAAAACTGTTTTTT

clone_size: -
v_call: TRBV19
d_call: TRBD1
j_call: TRBJ2-7
cdr3_aa: CASSMTGGGPISYEQYF
cdr3_nt: TGTGCCAGTAGTATGACAGGGGGCGGACCAATCTCCTACGAGCAGTACTTC

clone_size: -
v_call: TRBV2
d_call: -
j_call: TRBJ2-7
cdr3_aa: CASSQDIYEQYF
cdr3_nt: TGTGCCAGCAGTCAGGACATCTACGAGCAGTACTTC

clone_size: -
v_call: TRBV28
d_call: -
j_call: TRBJ2-5
cdr3_aa: CASSLGAGGILETQYF
cdr3_nt: TGTGCCAGCAGTTTAGGGGCAGGGGGGATTCTGGAGACCCAGTACTTC

clone_size: -
v_call: TRBV5-1
d_call: -
j_call: TRBJ2-5
cdr3_aa: CASSLESIGSTQYF
cdr3_nt: TGCGCCAGCAGCTTGGAGTCAATTGGAAGTACCCAGTACTTC

clone_size: -
v_call: TRBV5-1
d_call: -
j_call: TRBJ2-1
cdr3_aa: CASSLVPSSGPWNEQFF
cdr3_nt: TGCGCCAGCAGCCTGGTACCTTCATCGGGGCCTTGGAATGAGCAGTTCTTC

clone_size: -
v_call: TRBV30
d_call: -
j_call: TRBJ2-2
cdr3_aa: CAWSVLAGELFF
cdr3_nt: TGTGCCTGGAGTGTACTGGCCGGGGAGCTGTTTTTT

clone_size: -
v_call: TRBV6-5
d_call: -
j_call: TRBJ1-3
cdr3_aa: CASTFGGSGNTIYF
cdr3_nt: TGTGCCAGCACCTTCGGGGGCTCTGGAAACACCATATATTTT

clone_size: -
v_call: TRBV7-9
d_call: TRBD1
j_call: TRBJ1-2
cdr3_aa: CASGQGEYGYTF
cdr3_nt: TGTGCCAGCGGCCAGGGGGAATATGGCTACACCTTC

clone_size: -
v_call: TRBV30
d_call: -
j_call: TRBJ2-7
cdr3_aa: CAWSGSRGNEQYF
cdr3_nt: TGTGCCTGGAGTGGGAGTAGGGGGAACGAGCAGTACTTC

clone_size: -
v_call: TRBV19
d_call: -
j_call: TRBJ1-1
cdr3_aa: CASTLGPGMNTEAFF
cdr3_nt: TGTGCCAGTACCCTCGGCCCGGGGATGAACACTGAAGCTTTCTTT

clone_size: -
v_call: TRBV7-9
d_call: -
j_call: TRBJ2-7
cdr3_aa: CASSPERDPGEQYF
cdr3_nt: TGTGCCAGCAGTCCCGAACGGGACCCGGGAGAGCAGTACTTC

clone_size: once
v_call: TRBV27
d_call: TRBD2
j_call: TRBJ2-1
cdr3_aa: CASALAGRNEQFF
cdr3_nt: TGTGCCAGCGCACTAGCGGGGAGGAATGAGCAGTTCTTC

clone_size: few
v_call: TRBV6-6
d_call: -
j_call: TRBJ2-7
cdr3_aa: CASNTGGGAYEQYF
cdr3_nt: TGTGCCAGCAATACGGGCGGGGGCGCCTACGAGCAGTACTTC

clone_size: -
v_call: TRBV1
d_call: -
j_call: TRBJ2-3
cdr3_aa: CTSSLAGGPADTQYF
cdr3_nt: TGCACCAGCAGTCTAGCGGGGGGGCCGGCAGATACGCAGTATTTT

clone_size: few
v_call: TRBV4-3
d_call: -
j_call: TRBJ2-7
cdr3_aa: CASSQAWGEIYEQYF
cdr3_nt: TGCGCCAGCAGCCAAGCGTGGGGGGAGATCTACGAGCAGTACTTC

clone_size: -
v_call: TRBV15
d_call: TRBD1
j_call: TRBJ2-2
cdr3_aa: CATSSGDRGHNTGELFF
cdr3_nt: TGTGCCACCAGCAGTGGGGACAGGGGGCACAACACCGGGGAGCTGTTTTTT

clone_size: -
v_call: TRBV6-5
d_call: -
j_call: TRBJ2-7
cdr3_aa: CASSPQGTPSYEQYF
cdr3_nt: TGTGCCAGCAGCCCCCAAGGGACACCCTCCTACGAGCAGTACTTC

clone_size: once
v_call: TRBV5-1
d_call: -
j_call: TRBJ2-3
cdr3_aa: CASSSGKGTDTQYF
cdr3_nt: TGCGCCAGCAGCTCAGGAAAGGGGACAGATACGCAGTATTTT